The rows below give T cell receptor beta chains drawn from one sample of a study of T cells in Graves' hyperthyroidism and ophthalmopathy. TCRdb passed the multiplex PCR reads through MiXCR, listing each CDR3 protein once. The table lists hundreds of thousands of distinct CDR3 sequences, about a fifth of them singletons. Material: blood. These receptors were obtained from a woman between 18 and 29 years old with Graves' hyperthyroidism. CDR3s include the opening cysteine and the closing phenylalanine or tryptophan. D genes are given only for firm matches. The size entry is marked missing in some rows and otherwise reads once, few, many or a size class.

TGTGCCAGCAGCCCCGTTACAGGGAACACTGAAGCTTTCTTT,CASSPVTGNTEAFF,14,TRBV13,TRBJ1-1,many,.
TGTGCCACCAGAACAGGGTGGGAGGAGACCCAGTACTTC,CATRTGWEETQYF,13,TRBV24-1,TRBJ2-5,many,.
TGTGCCAGTAGTATTCAGACAGGATCGGGGACCCAGTACTTC,CASSIQTGSGTQYF,14,TRBV19,TRBJ2-5,.,.
TGTGCCAGCAGCCTCAATGCGAGAGAGACCCAGTACTTC,CASSLNARETQYF,13,TRBV27,TRBJ2-5,many,.
TGTGCCAGCAGTGAACGTGGAGGGGCGAATCAGCCCCAGCATTTT,CASSERGGANQPQHF,15,TRBV2,TRBJ1-5,many,.
TGTGCCAGCAGCGCCCGGACTAGCCAAGAGACCCAGTACTTC,CASSARTSQETQYF,14,TRBV11-2,TRBJ2-5,.,TRBD2
TGTGCCACCAGCAGAGGGACAGGGGTAGCCAAAAACATTCAGTACTTC,CATSRGTGVAKNIQYF,16,TRBV15,TRBJ2-4,many,TRBD1
TGTGCCAGCAGCGTTCTGGGACACCCCTACGAGCAGTACTTC,CASSVLGHPYEQYF,14,TRBV27,TRBJ2-7,.,.
TGTGCCAGGTCCCCCATCACCAGGGCAAACACTGAAGCTTTCTTT,CARSPITRANTEAFF,15,TRBV2,TRBJ1-1,many,.
TGCAGTGCGCCGGGGGGGCCAGGGGGCCCAATTAACTATGGCTACACCTTC,CSAPGGPGGPINYGYTF,17,TRBV20-1,TRBJ1-2,many,TRBD1
TGTGCCAGCAGTTACCTCGGGGGGAATCAGCCCCAGCATTTT,CASSYLGGNQPQHF,14,TRBV6-5,TRBJ1-5,many,.
TGTGCCAGCAGTCCGAGGGGAAAGAGCTCCTACGAGCAGTACTTC,CASSPRGKSSYEQYF,15,TRBV5-6,TRBJ2-7,.,.
TGTGCCAGCCAAGGGCCCCCCGGGGAGACCCAGTACTTC,CASQGPPGETQYF,13,TRBV2,TRBJ2-5,many,.
TGTGCCAGCAGAGTCGACAGGGACTACACCTTC,CASRVDRDYTF,11,TRBV6-1,TRBJ1-2,many,TRBD1
TGCAGTGCTAGAGATCTAGGGGGGGATCGGCGTGCCCAGTACTTC,CSARDLGGDRRAQYF,15,TRBV20-1,TRBJ2-5,many,.
TGTGCCAGCAGACCTCAGGGTACGGAGACCCAGTACTTC,CASRPQGTETQYF,13,TRBV2,TRBJ2-5,many,.
TGTGCCAGCAGTCCAGCGAGGGGGCAACGGAACACTGAAGCTTTCTTT,CASSPARGQRNTEAFF,16,TRBV12-3/TRBV12-4,TRBJ1-1,many,TRBD1
TGTGCCAGCAGCCGGGCCGGGACAGGGGGTATCTACGAGCAGTACTTC,CASSRAGTGGIYEQYF,16,TRBV11-2,TRBJ2-7,many,TRBD1
TGTGCCAGCACACAGGGAGGTCAGCCCCAGCATTTT,CASTQGGQPQHF,12,TRBV28,TRBJ1-5,many,.
TGTGCCAGCACTCTACTAGGGACCGCCGGGCCCGGGGAGCAGTACTTC,CASTLLGTAGPGEQYF,16,TRBV27,TRBJ2-7,many,.
TGCGCCAGCAGCCGATCCCCGATGGACACTGAAGCTTTCTTT,CASSRSPMDTEAFF,14,TRBV4-1,TRBJ1-1,many,.
TGTGCCTGGAGTTTAGGGGATGGCTACACCTTC,CAWSLGDGYTF,11,TRBV30,TRBJ1-2,many,.
TGCGCCAGCAGTGATAACCCCTCGGGTGAAGCTTTCTTT,CASSDNPSGEAFF,13,TRBV10-1,TRBJ1-1,many,.
TGTGCCAGCAGTTACTCGAGATACAACATTCAGTACTTC,CASSYSRYNIQYF,13,TRBV6-5,TRBJ2-4,many,.
TGCAGCCGAGCGGTAGTTGGACTAAGCGCCAAAAACATTCAGTACTTC,CSRAVVGLSAKNIQYF,16,TRBV20-1,TRBJ2-4,many,.
TGTGCCAGCACCTCCCTGGGGGCGGATTATGGCTACACCTTC,CASTSLGADYGYTF,14,TRBV28,TRBJ1-2,many,.
TGTGCCAGCAGCCCTCGACAGGGGGATGGCAATCAGCCCCAGCATTTT,CASSPRQGDGNQPQHF,16,TRBV12-3/TRBV12-4,TRBJ1-5,.,TRBD1
TGTGCCAGCAGTTCCAACTGGGGGAACACTGAAGCTTTCTTT,CASSSNWGNTEAFF,14,TRBV12-3/TRBV12-4,TRBJ1-1,many,.
TGTGCCAGCAGCGGGGAGGGCTCCTACGAGCAGTACTTC,CASSGEGSYEQYF,13,TRBV12-3/TRBV12-4,TRBJ2-7,many,TRBD2
TGTGCCAGCAGCTCCTGGGCCAGGTTGGGCGGCTACACCTTC,CASSSWARLGGYTF,14,TRBV7-8,TRBJ1-2,many,.
TGTGCCACCAGCAGAGATGAGGTGGCAGGTTGGGAAGAGACCCAGTACTTC,CATSRDEVAGWEETQYF,17,TRBV15,TRBJ2-5,.,.
TGCAGTGCAGTCGGGGACTACGAGCAGTACTTC,CSAVGDYEQYF,11,TRBV20-1,TRBJ2-7,many,.
TGTGCCAGCAGTCTCCGAGGACACCCATACACCTTC,CASSLRGHPYTF,12,TRBV6-4,TRBJ1-2,many,.
TGTGCCAGCAGTCCCCGGGGTTTCCCGGGTCTGCATTTT,CASSPRGFPGLHF,13,TRBV28,TRBJ1-5,many,.
TGCGCCAGCAGCCAAGAGAGGACACCGGAGCAGTACTTC,CASSQERTPEQYF,13,TRBV4-1,TRBJ2-7,many,.
TGCAGTGCTCTCGGGACTAGCGGGATCAGCTCCTACGAGCAGTACTTC,CSALGTSGISSYEQYF,16,TRBV20-1,TRBJ2-7,many,TRBD2
TGTGCCAGTACCTCCCCGGACGGAGACAATCAGCCCCAGCATTTT,CASTSPDGDNQPQHF,15,TRBV19,TRBJ1-5,many,.
TGTGCCAGCAGGACAGTGAAAGAGACCCAGTACTTC,CASRTVKETQYF,12,TRBV28,TRBJ2-5,many,.
TGTGCCAGCAGCATAACAACAGGTCAGCCCCAGCATTTT,CASSITTGQPQHF,13,TRBV11-1,TRBJ1-5,.,.
TGTGCCAGCAGAGGAACGACAAGAAACACTGAAGCTTTCTTT,CASRGTTRNTEAFF,14,TRBV27,TRBJ1-1,many,.
TGTGCCAGCAGCGTAGCTATAGAACAAATAACCGGGGAGCTGTTTTTT,CASSVAIEQITGELFF,16,TRBV9,TRBJ2-2,few,.
TGTGCCAGCAGTGAATCCTTTAATTCACCCCTCCACTTT,CASSESFNSPLHF,13,TRBV6-1,TRBJ1-6,.,.
TGTGCCAGCACTCCTAGCGGGGGGATAGCAGAGACCCAGTACTTC,CASTPSGGIAETQYF,15,TRBV2,TRBJ2-5,.,TRBD2
TGTGCCAGCAGCAACCGGGACCAGGGAGTCGAGCAGTACTTC,CASSNRDQGVEQYF,14,TRBV7-2,TRBJ2-7,once,.
TGTGCCAGCAGTTTATTTTCTCGGCAGCCCCAGCATTTT,CASSLFSRQPQHF,13,TRBV12-3/TRBV12-4,TRBJ1-5,many,.
TGTGCCAGCAGTGATAGAGTGCCCCTCGGAGCGGGGTCCTACGAGCAGTACTTC,CASSDRVPLGAGSYEQYF,18,TRBV6-4,TRBJ2-7,.,TRBD2
TGTGCCAGCAGTAGCTACAACGGAAACACCATATATTTT,CASSSYNGNTIYF,13,TRBV28,TRBJ1-3,many,.
TGTGCCAGCAGCCAAAACGGCAGGGGCACTGAAGCTTTCTTT,CASSQNGRGTEAFF,14,TRBV3-1,TRBJ1-1,many,.
TGTGCCATCAGTGGGGTGGGGAGGAGCCCTGAAGCTTTCTTT,CAISGVGRSPEAFF,14,TRBV10-3,TRBJ1-1,many,.
TGCGCCAGCAGCTTGGGTTCAGCAGGGGCCTCCTACGAGCAGTACTTC,CASSLGSAGASYEQYF,16,TRBV5-1,TRBJ2-7,many,.
TGTGCCAGCAGTTACTCGCCAGGGCTTAACTACGAGCAGTACTTC,CASSYSPGLNYEQYF,15,TRBV6-5,TRBJ2-7,.,.
TGCAGTGCTAGAGTTGGGGGGAGTCCCAGACAGGAGACCCAGTACTTC,CSARVGGSPRQETQYF,16,TRBV20-1,TRBJ2-5,many,.
TGTGCCAGCAGCTTAGGGGGAACCTACGGGCAGTACTTC,CASSLGGTYGQYF,13,TRBV7-9,TRBJ2-7,many,.
TGTGCCAGCAGGGGCATCAGCTACGAGCAGTACTTC,CASRGISYEQYF,12,TRBV6-1,TRBJ2-7,.,.
TGTGCCAGCAGTTCCCGGGACAGGGGGGACACCGGGGAGCTGTTTTTT,CASSSRDRGDTGELFF,16,TRBV12-3/TRBV12-4,TRBJ2-2,.,TRBD1